The clone carrying this T cell receptor (beta chain) was counted once. Antigen unknown. The data belong to a study of cytomegalovirus exposure and HLA in healthy donors. Measured with immunoSEQ multiplex PCR; TCRdb has only the in-frame clones, and not every one. The repertoire holds about 110,000 clones, with about 90% as singletons. Germline-derived CDR1 and CDR2 are SGHTA and FQGNSA. V was shortened by 3 bases and J by 5 bases, with 10 bases between the two germline ends. There are 13 residues in the CDR3. Whole-study results and caveats: A few CMV-associated chains were confirmed in vitro to be specific for CMV antigens. It was reportedly the case that the classifier diagnosed cytomegalovirus status with high specificity and sensitivity.

The chain uses TRBV7-2 and TRBJ1-2; D possibly corresponds to TRBD1 (5 bases). The clonotype originates from a woman aged 18-30 years in good health and CMV-seronegative. The sequencing input was PBMCs. CDR3 DNA: TGTGCCAGCAGCTTGGTGGAGGGGTATGGCTACACCTTC. It translates to CASSLVEGYGYTF.